What follows are 7 T cell receptor beta chains derived from one specimen sequenced in a study of cytomegalovirus exposure and HLA in healthy donors. A multiplex PCR was run with 60 Vbeta primers and 13 Jbeta primers. Libraries were prepared by immunoSEQ multiplex PCR; TCRdb keeps only in-frame clonotypes and omits some of them. The sample has 150,000 or so clones, just over 75% seen once. Input material: PBMCs. The source of these receptors is a woman aged 40-49 years in good health and CMV-seronegative.

The count of this clone is one. The V gene is TRBV27, the J gene TRBJ1-2; 8 bases map to TRBD1. The CDR3 length is 12 residues. The ends lost 5 bases at V and 7 bases at J; junction bases unmatched: 3. CDR1 is MNHEY and CDR2 is SMNVEV in the germline V gene (reference sequence). CDR3 coding DNA: TGTGCCAGCAGTACAGGGGGGGGTGGCTACACCTTC. It is translated as CASSTGGGGYTF.

This sequence joins TRBV15 and TRBJ2-1; 13 positions match TRBD2. The CDR3 loop spans 18 amino acids. V dropped 6 bases and J dropped 9; count of bases not matched to a gene: 17. Germline CDR1 LNHNV, CDR2 YYDKDF (reference sequence). CDR3 DNA sequence: TGTGCCACCAGTCCGAGCCTCACGTGGACTAGCGGGAGATCTGAGCAGTTCTTC. It specifies CATSPSLTWTSGRSEQFF. The variable domain in full, with the rest retrieved from reference TRBV15 and TRBJ2-1, is DAMVIQNPRYQVTQFGKPVTLSCSQTLNHNVMYWYQQKSSQAPKLLFHYYDKDFNNEADTPDNFQSRRPNTSFCFLDIRSPGLGDTAMYLCATSPSLTWTSGRSEQFFGPGTRLTVL.

The gene calls are TRBV5-1 and TRBJ2-1; 9 bases match TRBD1. The germline CDR1 and CDR2 sequences are SGHRS and YFSETQ. This CDR3 spans 16 amino acids. The V gene end was trimmed by 4 bases and the J gene end by 2 bases; junction bases not matched to a gene: 7. This CDR3 is CASSPDRGPPYNEQFF. CDR3 sequence (DNA): TGCGCCAGCAGCCCGGACAGGGGCCCACCCTACAATGAGCAGTTCTTC.

The chain couples TRBV7-3 to TRBJ2-3; the D is unclear. The CDR3 has 12 amino acids. V lost 0 bases, J lost 6 bases, and 4 bases lay in between. Per germline, CDR1 SGHTA and CDR2 FQGTGA. The CDR3 coding sequence is TGTGCCAGCAGCTTAACCCGGGATACGCAGTATTTT. It is translated as CASSLTRDTQYF.

This chain joins TRBV15 and TRBJ1-2; the D is unclear. The CDR3 length is 17 residues. Per germline, CDR1 LNHNV and CDR2 YYDKDF (reference sequence). The V end was cut by 1 base, the J end by 4 bases, with 19 bases between. The CDR3 sequence: CATSRGDTAASAYGYTF. In DNA form, the CDR3 reads TGTGCCACCAGCAGAGGCGACACAGCGGCGTCCGCCTATGGCTACACCTTC.

The chain joins TRBV7-9 to TRBJ2-2; no definite D call. CDR1 and CDR2 from the germline V gene are SEHNR and FQNEAQ (reference sequence). The CDR3 is made up of 14 amino acids. With 9 bases removed from V and 4 bases from J, the gap between germline ends came to 15 bases. CDR3 amino acids: CASPTPGGTGELFF. Written as DNA, the CDR3 is TGTGCCAGTCCCACCCCCGGCGGCACCGGGGAGCTGTTTTTT.

This clone was counted many times. V and J are TRBV7-3 and TRBJ1-6; D is perhaps TRBD1 (6 bases). The CDR3 covers 13 residues. The V gene's germline CDR1 is SGHTA and CDR2 FQGTGA. Trimming pared 0 bases from V and 14 bases from J, leaving 11 bases between. CDR3 sequence: CASSLTPGDSLHF. The CDR3 nucleotides are TGTGCCAGCAGCTTAACCCCAGGGGATTCCCTCCACTTT.